The 7 T cell receptor beta chains in this list originate from one sample, sequenced in a study of STAT5B mutations in CD4+ large granular lymphocyte leukemia (dated by TCRdb to between 2021 and 2022). Preparation of the library involved the immunoSEQ multiplex PCR assay. Drawn from immuneACCESS, this table holds only the in-frame rearrangements with V and J called that TCRdb kept. Clones are partly lost; checked studies trace under half to an unresolved V gene and leave the rest unexplained. The sample has roughly 48,000 clones on record, roughly 70% of them singletons. The ten largest account for more than 1.5% of the sample. Input material: CD4+ T cells from blood buffy coats. The receptor set was obtained from a human donor in good health.

The rearrangement joins TRBV27 to TRBJ1-6, with 8 bases identical to TRBD1. From germline, CDR1 is MNHEY and CDR2 SMNVEV (reference sequence). The CDR3 is made up of 16 amino acids. V lost 6 bases, J lost 7 bases, and 11 bases stayed unmatched. The CDR3 nucleotides read TGTGCCAGCAGCTCTCCCAGGGGGCTACGGAATTCACCCCTCCACTTT. The encoded protein is CASSSPRGLRNSPLHF.

As to this clone: Distinct nucleotide sequences in the sample also encode this CDR3. J is TRBJ1-2 and V is TRBV5-4, with D unresolved. CDR3 length: 11 residues. V was clipped by 3 bases and J by 4 bases, with 4 bases between them. Germline V gene data show CDR1 as SGHNT and CDR2 as YYREEE (reference sequence). In nucleotides, the CDR3 is TGTGCCAGCAGCTCCACCTATGGCTACACCTTC. Translating gives CASSSTYGYTF. Filled out from reference TRBV5-4 and TRBJ1-2, the complete variable domain reads ETGVTQSPTHLIKTRGQQVTLRCSSQSGHNTVSWYQQALGQGPQFIFQYYREEENGRGNFPPRFSGLQFPNYSSELNVNALELDDSALYLCASSSTYGYTFGSGTRLTVV.

This clone showed up just a few times. V and J are TRBV6-1 and TRBJ1-4; no reliable D call. The CDR3 covers 15 residues. Per germline, CDR1 MNHNS and CDR2 SASEGT. V lost 4 bases, J lost 0 bases, and 9 bases lay in between. CDR3 sequence reads: CASSGQASTNEKLFF. CDR3 coding DNA: TGTGCCAGCAGTGGCCAGGCGTCAACTAATGAAAAACTGTTTTTT.

CDR3 residues: CASSPSRLAGSSYNEQFF. The CDR3 bases are TGTGCCAGTAGTCCTTCTCGACTAGCGGGGAGCTCCTACAATGAGCAGTTCTTC. The chain has TRBV19 and TRBJ2-1; 11 bases are a match to TRBD2. This CDR3 region has 18 residues. With V trimmed by 5 bases and J by 0 bases, 9 bases remained unmatched. The V gene's germline CDR1 is LNHDA and CDR2 SQIVND (reference sequence).

The chain couples TRBV29-1 to TRBJ1-4, with D possibly matching TRBD1 (5 bases). V shed 8 bases and J shed 3 bases, with 10 bases lying between them. This CDR3 has 12 amino acids. Germline V CDR1 and CDR2: SQVTM, ANQGSEA. This CDR3 is CSYLGANEKLFF. The CDR3 DNA reads TGCAGCTATCTGGGGGCTAATGAAAAACTGTTTTTT.

The genes are TRBV6-5 and TRBJ2-1; the D gene is possibly TRBD1 (5 bases). Germline V gene lookup returns CDR1 MNHEY and CDR2 SVGAGI. The CDR3 has 15 residues. Trimming left V 6 bases short and J 3 bases short, with 15 bases between. The CDR3 DNA reads as TGTGCCAGCAGCCCCCAGGGTCGTGACTACAATGAGCAGTTCTTC. Amino acid sequence: CASSPQGRDYNEQFF.

The chain employs TRBV10-3 and TRBJ2-7, with D perhaps assigned TRBD1 or TRBD2 (5 bases each). CDR3 length: 16 amino acids. Per the germline V gene, CDR1 is ENHRY and CDR2 is SYGVKD. The V end was cut by 5 bases, the J end by 0 bases, with 17 bases between. CDR3 in amino acids: CAISITAPRGSYEQYF. CDR3 coding DNA: TGTGCCATCAGTATAACAGCGCCGAGGGGCTCCTACGAGCAGTACTTC.